The 31 T cell receptor beta chains in this list originate from one sample, sequenced in a study of CD8 T cells in Susac syndrome. An amount of RNA that ranged from 0.5 to 1 ug was reverse transcribed with random hexamers. TCRdb re-analysed the immunoSEQ multiplex PCR reads in MiXCR, keeping a single row per CDR3 protein. The sample includes about 430,000 distinct CDR3 sequences, more than 70% seen only once; the top ten take more than 0.09%. The specimen sequenced was CD8+ T cells from PBMCs. These receptors were taken from a human donor with multiple sclerosis.

The CDR3 protein is CASSLGLLGAKNIQYF. Written as DNA, the CDR3 is TGCGCCAGCAGCCTGGGACTTCTAGGAGCCAAAAACATTCAGTACTTC. The V call is TRBV4-1, the J call TRBJ2-4, with D possibly being TRBD2 (6 bases). This CDR3 region has 16 residues. CDR1 is MGHRA, CDR2 YSYEKL, per germline. V was pared by 4 bases and J by 0 bases, with 13 bases between.

The chain links TRBV9 to TRBJ2-3; TRBD2 aligns across 8 bases. The CDR3 extends over 17 amino acids. With V trimmed by 2 bases and J by 0 bases, 8 bases remained unmatched. CDR1 and CDR2 (germline): SGDLS, YYNGEE. CDR3 region: CASSVSHSGVSTDTQYF. In nucleotides, the CDR3 is TGTGCCAGCAGCGTTTCCCATAGCGGGGTTAGCACAGATACGCAGTATTTT.

This chain uses TRBV19 with TRBJ1-5; D is undetermined. From germline, CDR1 is LNHDA and CDR2 SQIVND (reference sequence). V shed 4 bases and J shed 7 bases, with 8 bases lying between them. CDR3 length: 12 residues. In DNA form, the CDR3 reads TGTGCCAGTAGTAGGGGTATCCAGCCCCAGCATTTT. It translates to CASSRGIQPQHF.

The chain combines TRBV6-6 with TRBJ2-7; D perhaps matches TRBD1 (6 bases). Trimming cost V 3 bases and J 5 bases, with 17 bases left between them. This CDR3 is 15 amino acids long. The germline V gene has CDR1 MNHNY and CDR2 SVGAGI (reference sequence). For the CDR3, the DNA is TGTGCCAGCAGTTATACAAGACAGGTTCTGGACGAGCAGTACTTC. This translates into CASSYTRQVLDEQYF.

The chain combines TRBV27 with TRBJ1-6; D not certain. Germline CDR1 and CDR2: MNHEY and SMNVEV (reference sequence). The CDR3 has 15 amino acids. V gave up 5 bases and J gave up 3 bases, with 11 bases separating them. CDR3 nucleotides: TGTGCCAGCAGTACTTGGACCGACTATAATTCACCCCTCCACTTT. Protein product: CASSTWTDYNSPLHF.

This sequence joins TRBV27 and TRBJ2-7; TRBD1 is a possible D gene (6 bases). Per the germline V gene, CDR1 is MNHEY and CDR2 is SMNVEV (reference sequence). V gave up 3 bases and J gave up 6 bases, with 15 bases separating them. This CDR3 has 14 residues. As DNA, the CDR3 is TGTGCCAGCAGTTTTGTCAGGGGAGCTTCCGAGCAGTACTTC. It yields the protein CASSFVRGASEQYF.

The chain couples TRBV5-1 to TRBJ2-7; 8 bases fit TRBD2. This CDR3 region has 14 residues. V lost 4 bases to trimming and J lost 5 bases; unmatched junction nucleotides: 8. The germline gives CDR1 SGHRS, CDR2 YFSETQ. The CDR3 protein is CASSRSGSVHEQYF. CDR3 DNA sequence: TGCGCCAGCAGCAGAAGCGGGAGCGTCCACGAGCAGTACTTC.

This chain uses TRBV13 with TRBJ2-5, with 10 bases matching TRBD2. Unmatched junction bases numbered 8, after V lost 5 bases and J lost 5 bases. Germline assignment: CDR1 PRHDT and CDR2 FYEKMQ (reference sequence). CDR3 length: 15 amino acids. The DNA for the CDR3 is TGTGCCAGCAGCGCCAGCGGGGGGGCTGGGGAGACCCAGTACTTC. Translating it yields CASSASGGAGETQYF. The variable domain in full, completed from reference TRBV13 and TRBJ2-5, reads AAGVIQSPRHLIKEKRETATLKCYPIPRHDTVYWYQQGPGQDPQFLISFYEKMQSDKGSIPDRFSAQQFSDYHSELNMSSLELGDSALYFCASSASGGAGETQYFGPGTRLLVL.

The sample holds one count of this clonotype. This chain uses TRBV19 with TRBJ1-1; D not resolved. V lost 2 bases, J lost 1 base, and 14 bases lay in between. The V gene's germline CDR1 is LNHDA and CDR2 SQIVND (reference sequence). The CDR3 length is 16 residues. This CDR3 is CASSISPDGKNTEAFF. For the CDR3, the DNA is TGTGCCAGTAGTATATCTCCCGACGGAAAGAACACTGAAGCTTTCTTT. Complete variable domain (other parts from reference TRBV19 and TRBJ1-1): DGGITQSPKYLFRKEGQNVTLSCEQNLNHDAMYWYRQDPGQGLRLIYYSQIVNDFQKGDIAEGYSVSREKKESFPLTVTSAQKNPTAFYLCASSISPDGKNTEAFFGQGTRLTVV.

CDR3 nucleotides: TGCAGTGCTAAGTCTCTAGGATTGGGGCGGGACCGCAATGAGCAGTTCTTC. The encoded protein is CSAKSLGLGRDRNEQFF. This sequence joins TRBV20-1 and TRBJ2-1; possible D gene TRBD2, 6 bases. Trimming left V 4 bases short and J 6 bases short, with 25 bases between. The CDR3 runs 17 residues. Germline V gene lookup returns CDR1 DFQATT and CDR2 SNEGSKA (reference sequence).

The chain recombines TRBV5-1 with TRBJ2-2, with D perhaps matching TRBD2 (6 bases). The CDR3 runs to 16 residues. The V gene lost 3 bases and the J gene lost 1 base, with 13 bases spanning the gap. CDR1 and CDR2 from the germline V gene are SGHRS and YFSETQ. The CDR3 region has the DNA TGCGCCAGCAGCTCAGGACTAAGCAAGAACACCGGGGAGCTGTTTTTT. This translates into CASSSGLSKNTGELFF.

The rearrangement joins TRBV14 to TRBJ1-3; weak D call: TRBD1 (5 bases). Germline lookup yields CDR1 SGHDN and CDR2 FVKESK. This CDR3 is built from 16 residues. Trimming left V 0 bases short and J 0 bases short, with 9 bases between. The CDR3 here is CASSQDWQGSGNTIYF. The CDR3 region has the DNA TGTGCCAGCAGCCAAGATTGGCAGGGCTCTGGAAACACCATATATTTT.

The rearrangement links TRBV30 to TRBJ2-1, with TRBD2 identical over 7 bases. This CDR3 has 15 residues. The ends lost 0 bases at V and 4 bases at J; junction bases unmatched: 6. The germline V gene has CDR1 GTSNPN and CDR2 SVGIG (reference sequence). The CDR3 DNA reads TGTGCCTGGAGTGTACTTGGCGGGGGTTACAATGAGCAGTTCTTC. This sequence encodes CAWSVLGGGYNEQFF. Full variable domain (remainder filled in from reference TRBV30 and TRBJ2-1): SQTIHQWPATLVQPVGSPLSLECTVEGTSNPNLYWYRQAAGRGLQLLFYSVGIGQISSEVPQNLSASRPQDRQFILSSKKLLLSDSGFYLCAWSVLGGGYNEQFFGPGTRLTVL.

This clonotype was seen a handful of times. This chain joins TRBV10-3 and TRBJ1-5; D may be TRBD1 (5 bases). Germline-derived CDR1 and CDR2 are ENHRY and SYGVKD. V dropped 11 bases and J dropped 0 bases, with 14 bases sitting between them. There are 14 residues in the CDR3. CDR3 sequence reads: CASRETDSNQPQHF. CDR3 DNA: TGTGCCTCCAGGGAGACAGATAGCAATCAGCCCCAGCATTTT.

This chain joins TRBV7-6 and TRBJ2-2, with 10 nucleotides matching TRBD2. Germline V lookup: CDR1 SGHVS, CDR2 FNYEAQ. The trim removed 5 bases at V and 1 base at J, leaving 13 bases unmatched. This CDR3 comprises 19 residues. CDR3 DNA sequence: TGTGCCAGCAGCCCAGAACCCCCCCCTAGCGGGAGGAACACCGGGGAGCTGTTTTTT. This encodes CASSPEPPPSGRNTGELFF. The full variable domain, with the rest looked up from reference TRBV7-6 and TRBJ2-2, is GAGVSQSPRYKVTKRGQDVALRCDPISGHVSLYWYRQALGQGPEFLTYFNYEAQQDKSGLPNDRFSAERPEGSISTLTIQRTEQRDSAMYRCASSPEPPPSGRNTGELFFGEGSRLTVL.

This rearrangement joins TRBV20-1 to TRBJ2-3; D ambiguous. The CDR3 is 12 amino acids. Germline V gene lookup returns CDR1 DFQATT and CDR2 SNEGSKA (reference sequence). V dropped 6 bases and J dropped 8 bases, with 15 bases sitting between them. In DNA form, the CDR3 reads TGCAGTGCCACGCTACCGTGGGGTACGCAGTATTTT. This encodes CSATLPWGTQYF.

The V and J genes are TRBV7-4 and TRBJ1-1; a possible D gene is TRBD1 (5 bases). CDR3 length: 13 residues. The germline CDR1 and CDR2 sequences are SGHVT and SQSDAQ. V shed 3 bases and J shed 10 bases, with 15 bases lying between them. CDR3 bases: TGTGCCAGCAGCTTTGAGGGACCAAGGGGAGCTTTCTTT. Its translation: CASSFEGPRGAFF.

The rearrangement links TRBV29-1 to TRBJ2-7; possibly TRBD1 for D (8 bases). The CDR3 loop spans 14 amino acids. V was shortened by 8 bases and J by 0 bases, with 17 bases between the two germline ends. CDR1 and CDR2 from the germline V gene are SQVTM and ANQGSEA. Here the CDR3 DNA reads TGCAGCCCCCGGACAGGGACTACCTCCTACGAGCAGTACTTC. Translated, it gives CSPRTGTTSYEQYF.

There are a few counts of this clonotype. CDR3 region: CATETTTYEQYF. CDR3 nucleotides: TGTGCCACCGAGACAACGACCTACGAGCAGTACTTC. The chain recombines TRBV25-1 with TRBJ2-7; D is undetermined. The CDR3 consists of 12 residues. V lost 10 bases and J 2 bases, leaving 12 bases between the germline ends. Germline CDR1 and CDR2: MGHDK and SYGVNS.

The chain employs TRBV18 and TRBJ2-7; 7 nucleotides align to TRBD2. Germline trimming cut 2 bases from V and 5 bases from J; bases unmatched to any gene: 0. The CDR3 totals 12 residues. Germline V gives CDR1 KGHSH, CDR2 LQKENI. The DNA of the CDR3 is TGTGCCAGCTCACCAACTAGCGACGAGCAGTACTTC. Protein sequence: CASSPTSDEQYF.

This chain joins TRBV5-1 and TRBJ2-3, with D tentatively TRBD1 (6 bases). V lost 0 bases and J lost 2, with 13 bases in between. The CDR3 runs to 16 residues. CDR1 and CDR2 (germline): SGHRS, YFSETQ. The CDR3 region is CASSLVTGQLTDTQYF. The DNA of the CDR3 is TGCGCCAGCAGCTTGGTTACCGGACAGCTCACAGATACGCAGTATTTT. Full variable domain (missing parts from reference TRBV5-1 and TRBJ2-3): KAGVTQTPRYLIKTRGQQVTLSCSPISGHRSVSWYQQTPGQGLQFLFEYFSETQRNKGNFPGRFSGRQFSNSRSEMNVSTLELGDSALYLCASSLVTGQLTDTQYFGPGTRLTVL.

This sequence joins TRBV7-2 and TRBJ1-2; 11 nucleotides match TRBD1. In germline, CDR1 is SGHTA, CDR2 FQGNSA. This CDR3 is 16 amino acids long. Unmatched junction bases numbered 11, after V lost 5 bases and J lost 6 bases. The CDR3 spells CASSPGTGGSGDGYTF. The CDR3 DNA reads as TGTGCCAGCAGCCCCGGGACAGGGGGATCGGGAGATGGCTACACCTTC.

CDR3 protein: CSVDTRARGQETQYF. CDR3 nucleotides: TGCAGCGTTGATACTCGGGCCAGGGGGCAAGAGACCCAGTACTTC. The V gene is TRBV29-1, the J gene TRBJ2-5; 7 positions match TRBD1. CDR1 and CDR2 (germline): SQVTM, ANQGSEA. V shed 3 bases, J shed 2 bases, and the junction held 9 bases outside the gene matches. The CDR3 sequence is 15 residues long.

V usage is TRBV4-1 and J usage is TRBJ1-2; 7 bases are a match to TRBD1. This CDR3 comprises 15 residues. Trimming at V came to 4 bases and at J to 4 bases, leaving 9 bases not matched to a gene. From germline, CDR1 is MGHRA and CDR2 YSYEKL. CDR3 bases: TGCGCCAGCAGCCCACTGGGGACAGCCTCCTATGGCTACACCTTC. Its protein is CASSPLGTASYGYTF.

This clonotype was detected a few times. The chain is built from TRBV6-2 or TRBV6-3 and TRBJ2-7; 7 bases fit TRBD1. Germline V lookup: CDR1 MNHEY, CDR2 SVGEGT. This CDR3 has 11 residues. V lost 11 bases, J lost 2 bases, and 3 bases stayed unmatched. In nucleotides, the CDR3 is TGTGCCTCAGGACAGGCCTACGAGCAGTACTTC. It codes for CASGQAYEQYF.

The gene calls are TRBV3-1 and TRBJ1-1, with D perhaps TRBD1 (5 bases). The V end lost 0 bases, the J end lost 11 bases, and 16 bases lay between the germline ends. The CDR3 is 14 residues long. Germline V gene sequence: CDR1 LGHDT, CDR2 YNNKEL (reference sequence). The CDR3 sequence is CASSQEVKGDGAFF. CDR3 coding DNA: TGTGCCAGCAGCCAAGAAGTAAAAGGGGATGGGGCTTTCTTT.

The V gene is TRBV27, the J gene TRBJ2-1, with TRBD1 identical over 9 bases. Germline V gives CDR1 MNHEY, CDR2 SMNVEV (reference sequence). The V gene end was trimmed by 7 bases and the J gene end by 6 bases; junction bases not matched to a gene: 7. The CDR3 runs to 14 residues. The CDR3 nucleotides read TGTGCCAGCATCCGGGGGACAGGGCGCAATGAGCAGTTCTTC. Translating it yields CASIRGTGRNEQFF.

V is TRBV4-1 and J is TRBJ1-5; possibly TRBD1 for D (5 bases). Trimming cost V 4 bases and J 3 bases, with 10 bases left between them. CDR1 MGHRA and CDR2 YSYEKL come from the germline V gene. CDR3 length: 14 residues. The CDR3: CASSLQVLNQPQHF. The CDR3 bases are TGCGCCAGCAGCCTACAGGTGCTCAATCAGCCCCAGCATTTT.

V gene TRBV21-1 combines with J gene TRBJ2-4; TRBD1, the D gene given by the table, was not confirmed from the DNA. TRBV21-1 is listed as a pseudogene. The CDR3 length is 15 residues. CDR3 sequence: CASTPWGKAKNIQYF. The CDR3 DNA reads TGTGCCAGCACCCCCTGGGGGAAAGCCAAAAACATTCAGTACTTC.

The chain's CDR3 is CASNIRGADEQFF. The CDR3 DNA is TGTGCCAGCAACATTAGGGGGGCCGATGAGCAGTTCTTC. The chain employs TRBV5-4 and TRBJ2-1; either TRBD1 or TRBD2 may fit D (6 bases each). This CDR3 is 13 amino acids long. Trimming took 6 bases from V and 8 from J, leaving 15 bases between them. Germline V gene data show CDR1 as SGHNT and CDR2 as YYREEE (reference sequence).

The chain joins TRBV6-5 to TRBJ2-7; D remains ambiguous. Trimming shortened V by 6 bases and J by 4 bases, and 7 bases separated the two germline ends. The CDR3 totals 11 residues. CDR1 is MNHEY and CDR2 is SVGAGI in the germline V gene. CDR3 in amino acids: CASRVNYEQYF. CDR3 DNA: TGTGCCAGCAGGGTTAATTACGAGCAGTACTTC.